The clone carrying this T cell receptor beta chain showed up just once. The assay was immunoSEQ multiplex PCR, and TCRdb's table has in-frame clones only and misses some. This sample has nearly 350,000 clones, with under 95% found just once. This entry is derived from a study of blood T cell repertoires in COVID-19. Study-wide background: The analysed material was cDNA or gDNA that came from T cells, B-cell-depleted T cells, or PBMCs.

The CDR3 is 13 residues long. Germline CDR1 reads GTSNPN; CDR2 reads SVGIG (reference sequence). Germline trimming cut 3 bases from V and 6 bases from J; bases unmatched to any gene: 3. This TCR derives from a young woman who had recovered from COVID-19. The chain has TRBV30 and TRBJ2-5; 11 bases are a match to TRBD2. The sample was peripheral blood. For the CDR3, the DNA is TGTGCCTGGAGCACTAGCGGGAGTCAGACCCAGTACTTC. It codes for CAWSTSGSQTQYF.